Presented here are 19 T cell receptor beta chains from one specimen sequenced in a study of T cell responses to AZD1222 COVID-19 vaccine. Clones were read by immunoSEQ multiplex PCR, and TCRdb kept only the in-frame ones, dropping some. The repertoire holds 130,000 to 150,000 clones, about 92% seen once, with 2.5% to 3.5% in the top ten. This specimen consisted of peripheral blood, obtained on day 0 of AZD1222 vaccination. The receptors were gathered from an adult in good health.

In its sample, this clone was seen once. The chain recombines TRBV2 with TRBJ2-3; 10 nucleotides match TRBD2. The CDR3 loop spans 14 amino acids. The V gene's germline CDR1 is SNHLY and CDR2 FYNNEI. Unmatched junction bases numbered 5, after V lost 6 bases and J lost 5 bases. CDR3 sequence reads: CASSPRTSGDTQYF. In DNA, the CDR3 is TGTGCCAGCAGCCCGAGGACTAGCGGAGATACGCAGTATTTT.

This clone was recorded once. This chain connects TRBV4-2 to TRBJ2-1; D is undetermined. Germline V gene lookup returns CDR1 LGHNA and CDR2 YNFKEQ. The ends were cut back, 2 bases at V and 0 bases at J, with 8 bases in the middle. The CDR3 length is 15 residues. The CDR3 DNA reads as TGTGCCAGCAGCCAAATAGGCTTCTCCTACAATGAGCAGTTCTTC. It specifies CASSQIGFSYNEQFF.

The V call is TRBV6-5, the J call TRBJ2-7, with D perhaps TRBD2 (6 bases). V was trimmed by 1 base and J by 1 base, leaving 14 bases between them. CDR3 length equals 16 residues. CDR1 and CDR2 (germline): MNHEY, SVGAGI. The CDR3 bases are TGTGCCAGCAGTTACTTCCGCGGGGTCAAGTCCTACGAGCAGTACTTC. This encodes CASSYFRGVKSYEQYF.

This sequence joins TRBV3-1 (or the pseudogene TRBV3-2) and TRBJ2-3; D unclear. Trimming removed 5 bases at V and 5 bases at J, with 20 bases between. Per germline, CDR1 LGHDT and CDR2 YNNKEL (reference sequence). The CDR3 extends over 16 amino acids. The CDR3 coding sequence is TGTGCCAGCAGCACCTTCAGTCCCATTATGCAAGATACGCAGTATTTT. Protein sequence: CASSTFSPIMQDTQYF.

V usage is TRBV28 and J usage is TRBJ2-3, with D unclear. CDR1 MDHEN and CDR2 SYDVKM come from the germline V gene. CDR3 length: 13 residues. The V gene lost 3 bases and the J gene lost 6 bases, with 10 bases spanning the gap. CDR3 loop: CASSFLGMDTQYF. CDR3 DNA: TGTGCCAGCAGTTTCCTGGGGATGGATACGCAGTATTTT.

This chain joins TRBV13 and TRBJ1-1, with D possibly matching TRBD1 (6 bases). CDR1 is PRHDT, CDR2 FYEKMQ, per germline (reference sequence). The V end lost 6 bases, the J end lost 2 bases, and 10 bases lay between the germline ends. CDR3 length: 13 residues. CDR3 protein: CASSRTVNTEAFF. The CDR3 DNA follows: TGTGCCAGCAGTCGGACAGTTAACACTGAAGCTTTCTTT.

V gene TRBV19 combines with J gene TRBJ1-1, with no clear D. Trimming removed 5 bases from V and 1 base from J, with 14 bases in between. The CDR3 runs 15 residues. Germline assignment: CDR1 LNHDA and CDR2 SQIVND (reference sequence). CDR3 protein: CASSGADTKNTEAFF. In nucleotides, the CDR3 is TGTGCCAGTAGTGGAGCCGACACCAAGAACACTGAAGCTTTCTTT.

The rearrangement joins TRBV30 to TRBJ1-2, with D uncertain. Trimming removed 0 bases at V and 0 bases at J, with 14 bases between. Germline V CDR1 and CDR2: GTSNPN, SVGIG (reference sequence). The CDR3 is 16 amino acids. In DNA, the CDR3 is TGTGCCTGGAGTGTACCACTGGCAGCCCCTAACTATGGCTACACCTTC. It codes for CAWSVPLAAPNYGYTF.

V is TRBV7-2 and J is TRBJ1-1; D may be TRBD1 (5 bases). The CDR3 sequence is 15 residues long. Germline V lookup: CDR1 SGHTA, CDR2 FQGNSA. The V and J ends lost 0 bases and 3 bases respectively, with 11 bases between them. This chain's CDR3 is CASSLARGEYTEAFF. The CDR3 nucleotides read TGTGCCAGCAGCTTAGCCCGGGGGGAATACACTGAAGCTTTCTTT.

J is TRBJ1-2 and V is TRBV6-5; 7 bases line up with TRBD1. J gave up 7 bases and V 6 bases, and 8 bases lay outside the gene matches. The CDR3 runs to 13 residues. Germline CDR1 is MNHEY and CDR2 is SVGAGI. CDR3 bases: TGTGCCAGCAGGAGACAGGGATTTGGTGGCTACACCTTC. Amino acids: CASRRQGFGGYTF.

The CDR3, as DNA: TGCGCCAGCAGCCGAGGACTAGCGGTAGGGATCGCCGGGGAGCTGTTTTTT. It encodes CASSRGLAVGIAGELFF. The chain carries TRBV4-1 and TRBJ2-2, with TRBD2 identical over 10 bases. Germline V CDR1 and CDR2: MGHRA, YSYEKL. With 4 bases clipped from V and 6 bases from J, the junction kept 11 bases outside the gene matches. This CDR3 region has 17 residues.

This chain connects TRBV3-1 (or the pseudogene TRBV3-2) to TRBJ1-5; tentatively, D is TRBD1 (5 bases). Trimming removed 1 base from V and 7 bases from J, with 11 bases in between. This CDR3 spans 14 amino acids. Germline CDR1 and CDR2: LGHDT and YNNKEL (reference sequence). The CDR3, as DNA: TGTGCCAGCAGCCAAGCCCTCGGGGGGCAGCCCCAGCATTTT. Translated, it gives CASSQALGGQPQHF.

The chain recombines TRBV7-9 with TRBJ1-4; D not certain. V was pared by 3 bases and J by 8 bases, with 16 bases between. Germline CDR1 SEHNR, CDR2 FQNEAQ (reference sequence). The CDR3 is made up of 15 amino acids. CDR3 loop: CASSFSSSLPEKLFF. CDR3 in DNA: TGTGCCAGCAGCTTCTCCTCGAGTCTTCCCGAAAAACTGTTTTTT.

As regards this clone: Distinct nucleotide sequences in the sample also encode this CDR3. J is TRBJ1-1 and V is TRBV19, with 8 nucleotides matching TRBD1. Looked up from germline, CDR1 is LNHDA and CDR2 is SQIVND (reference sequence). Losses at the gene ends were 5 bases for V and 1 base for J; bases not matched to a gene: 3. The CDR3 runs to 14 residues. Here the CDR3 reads CASSPGQGNTEAFF. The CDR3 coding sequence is TGTGCCAGTAGTCCCGGACAGGGGAACACTGAAGCTTTCTTT.

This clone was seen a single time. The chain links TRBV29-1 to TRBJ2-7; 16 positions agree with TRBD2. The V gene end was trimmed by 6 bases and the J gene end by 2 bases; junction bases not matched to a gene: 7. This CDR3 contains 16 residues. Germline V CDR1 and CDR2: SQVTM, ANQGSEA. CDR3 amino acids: CSVRGLAGGVPYEQYF. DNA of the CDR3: TGCAGCGTGAGGGGACTAGCGGGAGGGGTCCCCTACGAGCAGTACTTC.

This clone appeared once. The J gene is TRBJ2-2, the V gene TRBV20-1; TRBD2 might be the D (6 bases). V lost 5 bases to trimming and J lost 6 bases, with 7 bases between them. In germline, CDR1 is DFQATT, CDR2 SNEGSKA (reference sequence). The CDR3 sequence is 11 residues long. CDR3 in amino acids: CSAGGAGELFF. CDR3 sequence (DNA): TGCAGTGCTGGAGGGGCCGGGGAGCTGTTTTTT.

CDR3 in amino acids: CASNSGVGGYTF. DNA of the CDR3: TGTGCCTCAAATTCAGGGGTGGGTGGCTACACCTTC. This chain uses TRBV2 with TRBJ1-2; possible D gene TRBD1, 6 bases. CDR3 length: 12 residues. V shed 11 bases and J shed 7 bases, with 17 bases lying between them. Germline V gives CDR1 SNHLY, CDR2 FYNNEI.

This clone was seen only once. The CDR3 DNA is TGCGCCAGCAGCCAACACGATGAGCAGTTCTTC. Translating gives CASSQHDEQFF. This chain joins TRBV4-1 and TRBJ2-1; D gene uncertain. V lost 2 bases to trimming and J lost 8 bases, with 4 bases between them. CDR1 is MGHRA, CDR2 YSYEKL, per germline. The CDR3 runs 11 residues.

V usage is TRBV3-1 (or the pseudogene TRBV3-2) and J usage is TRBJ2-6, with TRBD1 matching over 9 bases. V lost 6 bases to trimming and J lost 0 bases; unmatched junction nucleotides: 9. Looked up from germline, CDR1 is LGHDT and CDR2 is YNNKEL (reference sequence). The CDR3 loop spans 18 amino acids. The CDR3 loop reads CASSSPPGQGSGANVLTF. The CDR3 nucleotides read TGTGCCAGCAGTTCCCCCCCGGGACAGGGCTCTGGGGCCAACGTCCTGACTTTC.